These 5 T cell receptor beta chains were all obtained from the same sample, sequenced in a study of T cells expressing NK-cell markers (dated by TCRdb to 2018 to 2021). The library was obtained by 5' RACE. The instrument given in TCRdb is Illumina HiSeq 2000. Reprocessed by TCRdb, the reads give a single entry per CDR3 protein sequence, without DNA. The sample's clone listing holds roughly 430,000 distinct CDR3 sequences. About 7.3% of the sample lies in the top ten. Sequenced material: blood T cells: a sorted CD56 or NKG2C T cell subset, CD4+ or CD8+ T cells, or bulk PBMC T cells (not recorded which). Receptor source: a woman aged 18-70 years in good health.

The chain joins TRBV29-1 to TRBJ2-1; the TCRdb call, TRBD2, lacks DNA for checking. Germline V gene data show CDR1 as SQVTM and CDR2 as ANQGSEA. The CDR3 sequence is 18 residues long. The CDR3 loop reads CSGGVRASGTISYNEQFF.

The rearrangement uses TRBV7-9 and TRBJ2-3; lacking DNA, the TRBD1 call made by TCRdb goes unchecked. Germline assignment: CDR1 SEHNR and CDR2 FQNEAQ (reference sequence). This CDR3 has 16 amino acids. The CDR3 sequence is CASSGTEPELTDTQYF.

The chain links TRBV12-3 or TRBV12-4 to TRBJ1-1; checking the TCRdb D call of TRBD1 is not possible without DNA. There are 17 residues in the CDR3. CDR3 sequence: CASSLKRGRDLNTEAFF.

The rearrangement uses TRBV6-2 or TRBV6-3 and TRBJ1-5; absent DNA, TCRdb's TRBD1 call cannot be checked. There are 15 residues in the CDR3. Germline CDR1 MNHEY, CDR2 SVGEGT. The CDR3 spells CASSSGTGVIQPQHF.

The V and J genes are TRBV9 and TRBJ2-3; TCRdb calls TRBD1, which cannot be checked without DNA. Germline assignment: CDR1 SGDLS and CDR2 YYNGEE. The CDR3 totals 14 residues. CDR3 loop: CASDSGGQLDTQYF.